This is a list of T cell receptor beta chains from one sample in a study of human T cells and chemical hapten exposure. TCRdb re-called the RACE reads through MiXCR, storing one row per CDR3 protein. The table includes 75,000 to 95,000 distinct CDR3 sequences, approximately 11% detected once. The sample was whole blood, taken in connection with sensitization to the hapten diphenylcyclopropenone (DPC). The receptors originated from a middle-aged man with alopecia areata. Some clones in this sample may be carry-over from other donors' samples. Each CDR3 is given with its conserved first and last residue. D genes are given only for firm matches. Expanded clones get a size class; other rows say once, few or many, or leave the size out.

d_call	v_call	j_call	clone_size	cdr3_nt	cdr3_aa
.	TRBV29-1	TRBJ2-5	few	TGCAGCGTTGCTGGTGGGGACCAAGAGACCCAGTACTTC	CSVAGGDQETQYF
.	TRBV7-8	TRBJ1-1	few	TGTGCCAGCAGCTTAGCGACAGGAGTGACGAACACTGAAGCTTTCTTT	CASSLATGVTNTEAFF
TRBD2	TRBV7-2	TRBJ2-2	few	TGTGCCAGCAGCTTGTTGGGGACTAGCGGCACCGGGGAGCTGTTTTTT	CASSLLGTSGTGELFF
.	TRBV7-3	TRBJ2-3	.	TGTGCCAGCAGCTCTAGCCGAGTCTTTAGCGCCAGCTCTAGCACAGATACGCAGTATTTT	CASSSSRVFSASSSTDTQYF
.	TRBV5-4	TRBJ1-4	many	TGTGCCAGCAGCGTGACACAGGGTCAGAATGAAAAACTGTTTTTT	CASSVTQGQNEKLFF
TRBD2	TRBV7-2	TRBJ2-7	many	TGTGCCAGCAGCTCCGGGACTAGTAACTACGAGCAGTACTTC	CASSSGTSNYEQYF
.	TRBV7-2	TRBJ1-6	.	TGTGCCAGCAGCTTAGATCGCAGATACAATTCACCCCTCCACTTT	CASSLDRRYNSPLHF
TRBD1	TRBV7-9	TRBJ1-1	many	TGTGCCAGCAGCTCGGGACAGGCCACAAACACTGAAGCTTTCTTT	CASSSGQATNTEAFF
.	TRBV20-1	TRBJ1-2	few	TGCAGTGCTAGAGAGTTAGGACCTGAAGGCTACACCTTC	CSARELGPEGYTF
.	TRBV7-9	TRBJ2-7	few	TGTGCCAGCAGCTTAGAGCCTCCCAAGTTCACCTACTTC	CASSLEPPKFTYF
TRBD2	TRBV9	TRBJ2-5	many	TGTGCCAGCAGCTCTAGCGGGACCTACCAAGAGACCCAGTACTTC	CASSSSGTYQETQYF
.	TRBV25-1	TRBJ2-1	few	TGTGCCAGCAGTCACCTGACAGCCACCTACAATGAGCAGTTCTTC	CASSHLTATYNEQFF
TRBD1	TRBV20-1	TRBJ1-5	many	TGCAGTGCTAGTAACAGGGGGCCCTCGAGCAATCAGCCCCAGCATTTT	CSASNRGPSSNQPQHF
TRBD1	TRBV5-6	TRBJ1-5	.	TGTGCCAGCAGCCATTACAGGACAGGGGGCCTACAGCCCCAGCATTTT	CASSHYRTGGLQPQHF
.	TRBV3-1	TRBJ2-2	many	TGTGCCAGCGGTCTAGGACAGAACACCGGGGAGCTGTTTTTT	CASGLGQNTGELFF
TRBD1	TRBV14	TRBJ2-1	few	TGTGCCAGCAGCCTGGACGGGACAGGGTCCTACAATGAGCAGTTCTTC	CASSLDGTGSYNEQFF
TRBD2	TRBV24-1	TRBJ2-1	.	TGTGCCACCAGTGATTTGCCCGGGACTAGGGGCCCCCATCAGTTCTTC	CATSDLPGTRGPHQFF
.	TRBV6-2/TRBV6-3	TRBJ1-6	many	TGTGCCAGCAGTTACGGTTCACCCCTCCACTTT	CASSYGSPLHF
.	TRBV7-9	TRBJ1-1	many	TGTGCCAGCAGCTCTCTCGGGGAAGCTTTCTTT	CASSSLGEAFF
.	TRBV10-3	TRBJ2-7	.	TGTGCCATCAGTGGGACCCCCTACGAGCAGTACTTC	CAISGTPYEQYF
.	TRBV28	TRBJ2-7	few	TGTGCCAGCAGTTTACAGAGGAAGGGCGAGCAGTACTTC	CASSLQRKGEQYF
.	TRBV29-1	TRBJ2-3	few	TGCAGCGTTCCAGACAGTAGAGGCACAGATACGCAGTATTTT	CSVPDSRGTDTQYF
.	TRBV7-2	TRBJ1-3	.	TGTGCCAGCAGCCACAATGGGGGACCAAACACCATATATTTT	CASSHNGGPNTIYF
.	TRBV10-2	TRBJ1-2	.	TGCGCCAGCAGTGCCACAACAGGGCGGGATGGCTACACCTTC	CASSATTGRDGYTF
TRBD1	TRBV5-4	TRBJ2-5	many	TGTGCCAGCAGCGTGGGACAGGGGAGAGAGACCCAGTACTTC	CASSVGQGRETQYF
.	TRBV29-1	TRBJ1-2	many	TGCAGCGTTGACGGTTGGTCCTATGGCTACACCTTC	CSVDGWSYGYTF
TRBD2	TRBV4-3	TRBJ2-2	many	TGCGCCAGCAGCCAAGATTTGCTAGCGGGAGCCATCACCGGGGAGCTGTTTTTT	CASSQDLLAGAITGELFF
.	TRBV5-1	TRBJ1-5	many	TGCGCCAGCAGCGTGGACTCTAATAGCAATCAGCCCCAGCATTTT	CASSVDSNSNQPQHF
.	TRBV29-1	TRBJ2-1	few	TGCAGCGTTGTGGGGGACGGCTACAATGAGCAGTTCTTC	CSVVGDGYNEQFF
.	TRBV9	TRBJ2-2	.	TGTGCCAGCAGCGCCAGGGGGGGGACGGTCCTCCCCGGGGAGCTGTTTTTT	CASSARGGTVLPGELFF
.	TRBV28	TRBJ1-6	many	TGTGCCAGCAGTTTCCACGGCAGGACAAATTCACCCCTCCACTTT	CASSFHGRTNSPLHF
TRBD2	TRBV6-2/TRBV6-3	TRBJ2-3	few	TGTGCCAGCAGTTACCCGGCTAGCGGTGTAGATACGCAGTATTTT	CASSYPASGVDTQYF
.	TRBV7-9	TRBJ2-1	many	TGTGCCAGCAGCTTTGTCAGCAGGGACAATGAGCAGTTCTTC	CASSFVSRDNEQFF
.	TRBV12-3/TRBV12-4	TRBJ1-5	.	TGTGCCAGCAGTCCCGATATTTGGGGCAATCAGCCCCAGCATTTT	CASSPDIWGNQPQHF
TRBD2	TRBV7-8	TRBJ2-3	.	TGTGCCAGCAGCCCTACTGGGGGACTAGCGGGAGGAGCAGATACGCAGTATTTT	CASSPTGGLAGGADTQYF
TRBD2	TRBV6-2/TRBV6-3	TRBJ2-1	.	TGTGCCAGCAGTTACCCCGCCAGCGGGAGGGCCAAGGTGGGTTACAATGAGCAGTTCTTC	CASSYPASGRAKVGYNEQFF
.	TRBV29-1	TRBJ2-5	few	TGCAGCGCCCGAACGGGGAGGCAAGAGACCCAGTACTTC	CSARTGRQETQYF
TRBD2	TRBV29-1	TRBJ2-7	few	TGCAGCGTTGAGCGGGAGACACCCTACGAGCAGTACTTC	CSVERETPYEQYF
.	TRBV7-9	TRBJ2-6	.	TGTGCCAGCAGCTCGCTACTTAACAGGGCCGGGGCCAACGTCCTGACTTTC	CASSSLLNRAGANVLTF
.	TRBV7-2	TRBJ2-5	few	TGTGCCAGCAGCTTAGCTCCAATTCGGGCAGAGACCCAGTACTTC	CASSLAPIRAETQYF
.	TRBV12-3/TRBV12-4	TRBJ2-5	few	TGTGCCAGCAGTCGCCGAGAAGAGACCCAGTACTTC	CASSRREETQYF
.	TRBV2	TRBJ1-6	few	TGTGCCAGACGAGGGACGGTGGATAATTCACCCCTCCACTTT	CARRGTVDNSPLHF